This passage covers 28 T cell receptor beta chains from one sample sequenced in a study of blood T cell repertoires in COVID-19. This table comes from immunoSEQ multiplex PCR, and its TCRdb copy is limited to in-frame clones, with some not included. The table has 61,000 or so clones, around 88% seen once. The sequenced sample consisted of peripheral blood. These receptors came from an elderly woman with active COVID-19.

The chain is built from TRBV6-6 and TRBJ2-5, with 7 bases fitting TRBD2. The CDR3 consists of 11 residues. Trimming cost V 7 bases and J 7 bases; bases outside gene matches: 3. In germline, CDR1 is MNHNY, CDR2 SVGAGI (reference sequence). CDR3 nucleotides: TGTGCCAGCACCCCGGGGGGGACCCAGTACTTC. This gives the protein CASTPGGTQYF.

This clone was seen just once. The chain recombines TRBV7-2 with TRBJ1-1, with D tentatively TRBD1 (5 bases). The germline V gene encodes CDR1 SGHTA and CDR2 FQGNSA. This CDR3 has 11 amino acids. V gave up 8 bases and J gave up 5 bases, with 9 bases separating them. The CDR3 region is CASGRGTEAFF. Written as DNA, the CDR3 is TGTGCCAGCGGACGGGGGACTGAAGCTTTCTTT.

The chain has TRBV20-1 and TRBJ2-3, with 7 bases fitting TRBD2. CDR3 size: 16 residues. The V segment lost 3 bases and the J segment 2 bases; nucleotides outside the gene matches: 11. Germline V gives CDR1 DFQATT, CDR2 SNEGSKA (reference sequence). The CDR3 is CSASGARAGLTDTQYF. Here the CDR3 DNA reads TGCAGTGCTAGTGGGGCGCGAGCGGGGCTCACAGATACGCAGTATTTT.

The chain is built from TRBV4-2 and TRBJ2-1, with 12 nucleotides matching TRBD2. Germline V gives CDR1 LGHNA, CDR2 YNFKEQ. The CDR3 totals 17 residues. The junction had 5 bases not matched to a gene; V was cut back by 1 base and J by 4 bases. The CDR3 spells CASSQGLAGADYNEQFF. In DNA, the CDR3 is TGTGCCAGCAGCCAAGGACTAGCGGGGGCCGATTACAATGAGCAGTTCTTC.

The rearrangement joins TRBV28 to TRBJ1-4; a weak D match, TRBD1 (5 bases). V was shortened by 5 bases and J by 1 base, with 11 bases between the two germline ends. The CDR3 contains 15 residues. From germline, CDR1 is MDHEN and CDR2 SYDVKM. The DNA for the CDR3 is TGTGCCAGCAGTCCGTGGGGGGGAACTAATGAAAAACTGTTTTTT. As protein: CASSPWGGTNEKLFF.

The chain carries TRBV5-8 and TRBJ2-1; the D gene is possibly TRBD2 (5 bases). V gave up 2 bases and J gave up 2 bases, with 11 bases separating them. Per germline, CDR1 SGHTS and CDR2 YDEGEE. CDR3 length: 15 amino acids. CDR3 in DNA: TGTGCCAGCAGCTTTCGGGGATCAGCCTACAATGAGCAGTTCTTC. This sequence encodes CASSFRGSAYNEQFF.

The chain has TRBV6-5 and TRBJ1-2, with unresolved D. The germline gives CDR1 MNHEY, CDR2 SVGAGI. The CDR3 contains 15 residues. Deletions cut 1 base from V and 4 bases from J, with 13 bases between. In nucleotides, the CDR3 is TGTGCCAGCAGTTACTTGGCAGGCACTTCCTATGGCTACACCTTC. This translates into CASSYLAGTSYGYTF.

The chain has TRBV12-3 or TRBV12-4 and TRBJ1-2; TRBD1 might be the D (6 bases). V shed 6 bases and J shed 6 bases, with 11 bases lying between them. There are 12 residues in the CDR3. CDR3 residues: CASSRQVDGYTF. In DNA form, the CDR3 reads TGTGCCAGCAGCCGACAGGTGGATGGCTACACCTTC.

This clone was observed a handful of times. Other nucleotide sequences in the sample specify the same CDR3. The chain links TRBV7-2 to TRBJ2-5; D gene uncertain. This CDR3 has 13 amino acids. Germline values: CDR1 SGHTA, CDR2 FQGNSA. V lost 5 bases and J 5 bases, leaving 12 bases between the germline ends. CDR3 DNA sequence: TGTGCCAGCAGCCTCTCGCTAGGCGAGACCCAGTACTTC. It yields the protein CASSLSLGETQYF.

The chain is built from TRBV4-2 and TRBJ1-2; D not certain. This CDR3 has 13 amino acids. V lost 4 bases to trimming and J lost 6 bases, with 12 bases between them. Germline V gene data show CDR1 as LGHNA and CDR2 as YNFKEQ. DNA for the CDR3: TGTGCCAGCAGCCCACCGGGATATAATGGCTACACCTTC. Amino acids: CASSPPGYNGYTF.

For the CDR3, the DNA is TGTGCCAGCACCATTGGGACTCATCGGGGCGATGAGCAGTTCTTC. Its translation is CASTIGTHRGDEQFF. The V and J genes are TRBV2 and TRBJ2-1, with a tentative D call TRBD2 (6 bases). The CDR3 is 15 amino acids. Germline CDR1 and CDR2: SNHLY and FYNNEI. The germline V and J ends were trimmed by 7 bases and 8 bases, with 21 bases remaining between them.

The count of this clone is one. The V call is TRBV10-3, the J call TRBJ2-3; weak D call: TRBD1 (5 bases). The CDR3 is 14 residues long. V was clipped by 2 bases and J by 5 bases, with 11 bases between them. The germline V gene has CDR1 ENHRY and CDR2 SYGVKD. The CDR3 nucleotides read TGTGCCATCAGTGAGGGTAGGGGATTAGATACGCAGTATTTT. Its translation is CAISEGRGLDTQYF.

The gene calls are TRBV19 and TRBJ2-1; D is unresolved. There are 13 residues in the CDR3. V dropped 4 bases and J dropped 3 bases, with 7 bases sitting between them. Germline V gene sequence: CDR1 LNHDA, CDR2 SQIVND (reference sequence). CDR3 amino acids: CASSTLVYNEQFF. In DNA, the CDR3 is TGTGCCAGTAGTACACTCGTCTACAATGAGCAGTTCTTC.

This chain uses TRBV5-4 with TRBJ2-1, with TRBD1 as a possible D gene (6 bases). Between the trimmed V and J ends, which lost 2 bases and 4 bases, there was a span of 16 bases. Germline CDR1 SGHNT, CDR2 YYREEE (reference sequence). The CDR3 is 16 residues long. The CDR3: CASSLHGGRVYNEQFF. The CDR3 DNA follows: TGTGCCAGCAGCTTACATGGGGGCCGGGTGTACAATGAGCAGTTCTTC.

CDR3 in DNA: TGCGCCAGCAGCCAAGGTTACATTGGAAACACCATATATTTT. It is translated as CASSQGYIGNTIYF. The gene calls are TRBV4-1 and TRBJ1-3; the D is unclear. V lost 1 base and J 3 bases, leaving 7 bases between the germline ends. The germline gives CDR1 MGHRA, CDR2 YSYEKL. The CDR3 extends over 14 amino acids.

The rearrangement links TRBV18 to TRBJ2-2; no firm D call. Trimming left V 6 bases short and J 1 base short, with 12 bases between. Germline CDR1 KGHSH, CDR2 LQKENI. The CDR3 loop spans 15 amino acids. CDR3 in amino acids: CASSPRSGNTGELFF. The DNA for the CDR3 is TGTGCCAGCTCCCCAAGGTCGGGGAACACCGGGGAGCTGTTTTTT. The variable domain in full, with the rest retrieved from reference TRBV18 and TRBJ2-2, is NAGVMQNPRHLVRRRGQEARLRCSPMKGHSHVYWYRQLPEEGLKFMVYLQKENIIDESGMPKERFSAEFPKEGPSILRIQQVVRGDSAAYFCASSPRSGNTGELFFGEGSRLTVL.

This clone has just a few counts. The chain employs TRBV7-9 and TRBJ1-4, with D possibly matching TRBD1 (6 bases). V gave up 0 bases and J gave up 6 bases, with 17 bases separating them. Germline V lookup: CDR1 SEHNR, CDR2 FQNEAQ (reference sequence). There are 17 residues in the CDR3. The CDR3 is CASSLAWSQGRYEKLFF. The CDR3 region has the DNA TGTGCCAGCAGCTTAGCATGGAGCCAGGGGCGGTATGAAAAACTGTTTTTT.

CDR3 sequence: CASSPPGQGEPGELFF. CDR3 coding DNA: TGTGCCAGCAGCCCCCCGGGACAGGGGGAACCCGGGGAGCTGTTTTTT. V usage is TRBV5-4 and J usage is TRBJ2-2, with TRBD1 matching 11 bases. The length of the CDR3 is 16 residues. Germline-derived CDR1 and CDR2 are SGHNT and YYREEE (reference sequence). The junction had 8 bases not matched to a gene; V was cut back by 4 bases and J by 6 bases. Drawing the rest from reference TRBV5-4 and TRBJ2-2, the complete variable domain is ETGVTQSPTHLIKTRGQQVTLRCSSQSGHNTVSWYQQALGQGPQFIFQYYREEENGRGNFPPRFSGLQFPNYSSELNVNALELDDSALYLCASSPPGQGEPGELFFGEGSRLTVL.

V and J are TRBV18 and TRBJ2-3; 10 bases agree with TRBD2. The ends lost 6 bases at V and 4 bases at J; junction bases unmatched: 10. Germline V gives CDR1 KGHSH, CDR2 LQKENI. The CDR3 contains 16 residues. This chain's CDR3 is CASSPISGGAADTQYF. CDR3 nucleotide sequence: TGTGCCAGCTCGCCAATCAGCGGGGGGGCCGCAGATACGCAGTATTTT.

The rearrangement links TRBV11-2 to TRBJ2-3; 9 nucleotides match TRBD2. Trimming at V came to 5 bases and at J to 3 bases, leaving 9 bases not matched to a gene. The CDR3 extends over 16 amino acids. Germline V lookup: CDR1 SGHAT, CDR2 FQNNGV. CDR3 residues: CASSPRLAGGTDTQYF. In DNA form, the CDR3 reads TGTGCCAGCAGCCCCCGACTGGCGGGGGGGACAGATACGCAGTATTTT.

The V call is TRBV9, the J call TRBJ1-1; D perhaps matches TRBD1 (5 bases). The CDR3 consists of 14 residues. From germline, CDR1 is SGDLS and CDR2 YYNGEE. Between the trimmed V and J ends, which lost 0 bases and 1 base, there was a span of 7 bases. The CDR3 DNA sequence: TGTGCCAGCAGCGTAGGGGGCCAGAACACTGAAGCTTTCTTT. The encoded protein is CASSVGGQNTEAFF.

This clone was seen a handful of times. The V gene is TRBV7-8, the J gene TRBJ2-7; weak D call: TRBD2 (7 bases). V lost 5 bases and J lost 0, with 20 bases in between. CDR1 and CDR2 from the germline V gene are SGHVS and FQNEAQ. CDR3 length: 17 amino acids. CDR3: CASSPGIGRGPSYEQYF. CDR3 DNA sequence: TGTGCCAGCAGCCCTGGGATAGGGCGGGGGCCCTCCTACGAGCAGTACTTC.

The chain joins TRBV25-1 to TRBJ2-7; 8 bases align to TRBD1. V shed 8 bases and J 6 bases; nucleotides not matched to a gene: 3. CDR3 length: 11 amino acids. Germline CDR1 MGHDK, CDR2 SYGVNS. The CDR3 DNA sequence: TGTGCCAGCGACAGGGGTCGCGAGCAGTACTTC. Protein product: CASDRGREQYF.

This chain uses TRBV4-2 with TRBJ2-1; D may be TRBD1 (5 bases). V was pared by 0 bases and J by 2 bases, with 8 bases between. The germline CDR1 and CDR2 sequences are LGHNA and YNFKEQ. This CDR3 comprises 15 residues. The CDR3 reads CASSQEGAAYNEQFF. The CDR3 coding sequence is TGTGCCAGCAGCCAAGAAGGGGCAGCCTACAATGAGCAGTTCTTC.

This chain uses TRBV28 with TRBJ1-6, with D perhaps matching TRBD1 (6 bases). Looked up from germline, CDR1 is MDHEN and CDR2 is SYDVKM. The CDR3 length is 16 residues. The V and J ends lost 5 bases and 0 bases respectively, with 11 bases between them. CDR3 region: CASSPQGSSYNSPLHF. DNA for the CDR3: TGTGCCAGCAGTCCCCAGGGGAGCTCCTATAATTCACCCCTCCACTTT.

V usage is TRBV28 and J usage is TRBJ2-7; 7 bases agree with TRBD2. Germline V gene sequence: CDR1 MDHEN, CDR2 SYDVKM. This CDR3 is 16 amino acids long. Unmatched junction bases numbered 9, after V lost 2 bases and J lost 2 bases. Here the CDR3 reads CASSLPLGAGAYEQYF. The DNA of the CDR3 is TGTGCCAGCAGTTTACCCCTGGGTGCGGGGGCCTACGAGCAGTACTTC.

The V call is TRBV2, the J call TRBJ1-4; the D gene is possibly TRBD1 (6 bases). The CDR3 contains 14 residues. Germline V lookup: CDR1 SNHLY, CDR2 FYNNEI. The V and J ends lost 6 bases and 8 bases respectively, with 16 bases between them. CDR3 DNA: TGTGCCAGCAGGCGGCAGGGGCGAGGAGAAAAACTGTTTTTT. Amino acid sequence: CASRRQGRGEKLFF.

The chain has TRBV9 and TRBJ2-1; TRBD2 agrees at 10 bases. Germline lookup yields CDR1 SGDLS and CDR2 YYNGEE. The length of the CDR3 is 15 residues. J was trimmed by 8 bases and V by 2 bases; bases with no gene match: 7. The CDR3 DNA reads TGTGCCAGCAGCGTCGGACTAGCGGAAGGTTATGAGCAGTTCTTC. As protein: CASSVGLAEGYEQFF.